Included here is one T cell receptor beta chain sequence, with context. What it recognizes is unknown. This sample was included in a study of T cell responses to AZD1222 COVID-19 vaccine. Study conclusions and caveats: Repertoire sampling happened only post peak T cell response. Breadth and depth of Spike-specific TCRs rose after two AZD1222 doses. Vaccine-related CD4 TCRs covered spike, predominating at 160-218 and 743-854. The sample set comprised mostly white British donors with more females, and clonal diversity was possibly underestimated.

Repertoires were generated with immunoSEQ multiplex PCR, while TCRdb's copy carries only in-frame clones and drops some. This repertoire shows roughly 83,000 clones, about 84% found once; its top ten account for approximately 9%. This CDR3 is 12 amino acids long. Trimming removed 6 bases from V and 4 bases from J, with 7 bases in between. V and J are TRBV12-3 or TRBV12-4 and TRBJ2-1, with D unresolved. The source is an adult in good health. The sequences come from peripheral blood, collected on day 0 of AZD1222 vaccination. The CDR3 bases are TGTGCCAGCAGGGACCCATACAATGAGCAGTTCTTC. Protein sequence: CASRDPYNEQFF.